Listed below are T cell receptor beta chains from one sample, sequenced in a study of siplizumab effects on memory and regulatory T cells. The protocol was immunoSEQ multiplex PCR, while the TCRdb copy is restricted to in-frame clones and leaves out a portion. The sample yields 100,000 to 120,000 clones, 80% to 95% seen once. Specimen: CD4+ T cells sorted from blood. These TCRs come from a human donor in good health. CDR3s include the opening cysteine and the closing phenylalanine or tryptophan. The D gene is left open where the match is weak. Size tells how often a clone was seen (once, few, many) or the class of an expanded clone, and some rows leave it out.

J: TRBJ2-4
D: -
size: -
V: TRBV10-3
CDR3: CAISESRGENIQYF
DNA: TGTGCCATCAGTGAGTCGCGGGGAGAGAACATTCAGTACTTC

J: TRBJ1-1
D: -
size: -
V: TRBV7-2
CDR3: CASSLVRRGMNTEAFF
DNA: TGTGCCAGCAGCTTAGTGAGGCGGGGCATGAACACTGAAGCTTTCTTT

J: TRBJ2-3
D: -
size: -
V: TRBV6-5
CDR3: CASSVTILPDTQYF
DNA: TGTGCCAGCAGCGTAACTATTCTCCCAGATACGCAGTATTTT

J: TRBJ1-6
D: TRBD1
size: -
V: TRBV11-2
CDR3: CASSSGGGYNSPLHF
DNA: TGTGCCAGCAGCTCAGGGGGCGGGTATAATTCACCCCTCCACTTT

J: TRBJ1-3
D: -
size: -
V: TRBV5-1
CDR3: CASSWGRDSGNTIYF
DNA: TGCGCCAGCAGCTGGGGACGGGACTCTGGAAACACCATATATTTT

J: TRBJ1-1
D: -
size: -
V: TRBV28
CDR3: CASSSSGGPEAFF
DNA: TGTGCCAGCAGTTCCTCCGGGGGCCCTGAAGCTTTCTTT

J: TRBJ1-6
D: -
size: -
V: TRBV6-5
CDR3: CASSSTSWGGRSPLHF
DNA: TGTGCCAGCAGTTCAACGTCATGGGGGGGCAGGTCACCCCTCCACTTT

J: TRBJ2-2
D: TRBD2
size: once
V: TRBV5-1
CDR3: CATTTSGREYTGELFF
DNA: TGCGCCACCACGACTAGCGGGAGGGAATACACCGGGGAGCTGTTTTTT

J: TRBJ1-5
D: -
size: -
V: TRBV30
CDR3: CAWKAAGSTQPQHF
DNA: TGTGCCTGGAAAGCGGCAGGGAGTACTCAGCCCCAGCATTTT

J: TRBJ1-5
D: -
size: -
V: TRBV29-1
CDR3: CSVEEPEWEGVRQPQHF
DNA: TGCAGCGTTGAAGAGCCGGAATGGGAGGGGGTAAGACAGCCCCAGCATTTT

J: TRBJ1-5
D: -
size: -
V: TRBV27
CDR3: CASSFRRDGGQPQHF
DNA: TGTGCCAGCAGTTTTAGGCGGGATGGCGGTCAGCCCCAGCATTTT

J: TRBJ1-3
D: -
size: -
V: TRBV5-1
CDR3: CASSPNYADSSGNTIYF
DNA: TGCGCCAGCAGCCCCAACTATGCGGACAGCTCTGGAAACACCATATATTTT

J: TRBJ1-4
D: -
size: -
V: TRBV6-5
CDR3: CASSYAERGSEKLFF
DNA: TGTGCCAGCAGTTACGCAGAAAGAGGGTCCGAAAAACTGTTTTTT

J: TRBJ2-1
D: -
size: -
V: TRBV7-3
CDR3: CASSFLPGETEQFF
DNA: TGTGCCAGCAGCTTTCTGCCCGGGGAGACTGAGCAGTTCTTC

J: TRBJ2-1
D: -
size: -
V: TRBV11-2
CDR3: CASRSGPGDEQFF
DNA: TGTGCCAGCAGATCGGGCCCTGGTGATGAGCAGTTCTTC

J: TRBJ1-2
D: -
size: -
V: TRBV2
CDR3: CASNPTLNYGYTF
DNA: TGTGCCAGCAACCCAACACTTAACTATGGCTACACCTTC

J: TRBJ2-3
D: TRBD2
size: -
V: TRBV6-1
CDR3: CASSEGLASTDTQYF
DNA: TGTGCCAGCAGTGAAGGACTAGCAAGCACAGATACGCAGTATTTT

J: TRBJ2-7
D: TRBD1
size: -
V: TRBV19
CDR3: CASSADRRPYEQYF
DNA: TGTGCCAGTAGTGCGGACAGGAGACCTTACGAGCAGTACTTC

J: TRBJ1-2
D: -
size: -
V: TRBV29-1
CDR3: CSVGDGVRAIYGYTF
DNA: TGCAGCGTCGGGGACGGGGTCCGGGCGATCTATGGCTACACCTTC